This T cell receptor (beta chain) was observed in a study of T cell changes during pregnancy in multiple sclerosis. Clones were read by immunoSEQ multiplex PCR, and TCRdb kept only the in-frame ones, dropping some. The table includes about 70,000 clones, about 90% detected once. The sequence was collected from a female donor in good health, enrolled as a control in a pregnancy study. Here the sequenced sample was peripheral blood, taken in the third trimester of pregnancy.

The CDR3 sequence is CASSLDGTAKETQYF. CDR3 nucleotides: TGTGCCAGCAGCTTAGATGGGACAGCTAAAGAGACCCAGTACTTC. The gene calls are TRBV7-9 and TRBJ2-5, with 7 bases lining up with TRBD1. Germline-derived CDR1 and CDR2 are SEHNR and FQNEAQ (reference sequence). V shed 1 base and J 3 bases; nucleotides not matched to a gene: 5. This CDR3 region has 15 residues.